This is a list of T cell receptor beta chains from one sample in a study of blood T cell repertoires in COVID-19. Sequenced by immunoSEQ multiplex PCR; TCRdb stores in-frame clones only, minus some. The sample consists of about 42,000 clones, roughly nine tenths of them appearing once. Sequencing used peripheral blood. These receptors all come from a human donor in a cohort sampled during active COVID-19. Both conserved end residues are part of each CDR3. The D gene is left open where the match is weak. The listing skips clone size in some rows; elsewhere it reads once, few, many or a size class.

clone size	V gene	D gene	J gene	CDR3 protein	CDR3 DNA
-	TRBV7-9	TRBD2	TRBJ2-7	CASSYSGSWSYEQYF	TGTGCCAGCAGCTATAGCGGGAGCTGGTCCTACGAGCAGTACTTC
-	TRBV20-1	TRBD2	TRBJ2-4	CSASFSGFGKNIQYF	TGCAGTGCTAGTTTTAGCGGGTTTGGCAAAAACATTCAGTACTTC
-	TRBV11-2	-	TRBJ2-7	CASSLATYEQYF	TGTGCCAGCAGCTTGGCGACATACGAGCAGTACTTC
-	TRBV3-1/TRBV3-2	TRBD2	TRBJ2-7	CASSGTSAIYEQYF	TGTGCCAGCAGTGGGACTAGCGCAATCTACGAGCAGTACTTC
-	TRBV10-2	-	TRBJ1-1	CASGQGGVYTEAFF	TGCGCCAGCGGGCAGGGAGGGGTGTACACTGAAGCTTTCTTT
-	TRBV6-5	-	TRBJ2-2	CASSYSIWQSGELFF	TGTGCCAGCAGTTACTCGATTTGGCAATCCGGGGAGCTGTTTTTT
-	TRBV6-2/TRBV6-3	-	TRBJ1-1	CASSLGGSNTEAFF	TGTGCCAGCAGTTTGGGGGGTTCGAACACTGAAGCTTTCTTT
-	TRBV5-4	TRBD2	TRBJ2-7	CASSLGGTSGRGYEQYF	TGTGCCAGCAGCTTGGGGGGAACTAGCGGGAGGGGCTACGAGCAGTACTTC
-	TRBV20-1	TRBD2	TRBJ2-3	CSASSLGTSGRASRLKDTQYF	TGCAGTGCTAGTTCCCTTGGGACTAGCGGGAGGGCCAGCCGCCTTAAAGATACGCAGTATTTT
-	TRBV15	TRBD1	TRBJ1-1	CATSRHRGTEAFF	TGTGCCACCAGCAGACACAGGGGTACTGAAGCTTTCTTT
-	TRBV24-1	TRBD1	TRBJ2-1	CATSDTGQGVREQFF	TGTGCCACCAGTGATACGGGACAGGGAGTACGGGAGCAGTTCTTC
-	TRBV12-5	TRBD2	TRBJ2-3	CASGLGLAGAGDTQYF	TGTGCTAGTGGTTTGGGACTAGCGGGGGCGGGGGATACGCAGTATTTT
-	TRBV3-1/TRBV3-2	TRBD2	TRBJ2-1	CASSSTSGSYNEQFF	TGTGCCAGCAGCTCAACTAGCGGGAGTTACAATGAGCAGTTCTTC
-	TRBV28	TRBD1	TRBJ1-2	CASSSTGVVRGYTF	TGTGCCAGCAGTTCTACAGGGGTGGTGAGGGGCTACACCTTC
-	TRBV7-9	TRBD1	TRBJ2-1	CASSLGQGFYNEQFF	TGTGCCAGCAGCTTAGGACAGGGTTTCTACAATGAGCAGTTCTTC
-	TRBV19	TRBD2	TRBJ2-1	CASSIVGGRANNEQFF	TGTGCCAGTAGTATAGTTGGCGGGAGGGCCAACAATGAGCAGTTCTTC
-	TRBV7-6	-	TRBJ2-7	CASSSEQGYEQYF	TGTGCCAGCAGCTCTGAACAGGGATACGAGCAGTACTTC
-	TRBV5-4	TRBD1	TRBJ2-7	CASSLRQGAGEQYF	TGTGCCAGCAGCCTACGACAGGGGGCTGGCGAGCAGTACTTC
once	TRBV18	-	TRBJ2-1	CASSPLGLGSYNEQFF	TGTGCCAGCTCACCACTGGGACTGGGATCCTACAATGAGCAGTTCTTC
-	TRBV18	TRBD1	TRBJ1-5	CASSQGQNQPQHF	TGTGCCAGCTCCCAGGGACAGAATCAGCCCCAGCATTTT
-	TRBV28	TRBD2	TRBJ2-5	CASSTSGSGETQYF	TGTGCCAGCAGCACTAGCGGGAGTGGGGAGACCCAGTACTTC
few	TRBV4-3	TRBD2	TRBJ2-7	CASSQRLADHGNEQYF	TGCGCCAGCAGCCAACGACTAGCGGATCACGGGAACGAGCAGTACTTC
-	TRBV10-1	TRBD1	TRBJ1-5	CASSGHPGQVRLGNQPQHF	TGCGCCAGCAGCGGGCACCCGGGACAGGTGAGATTGGGCAATCAGCCCCAGCATTTT
-	TRBV15	TRBD2	TRBJ2-5	CATSGGGDQETQYF	TGTGCCACCAGCGGTGGGGGGGACCAAGAGACCCAGTACTTC
-	TRBV5-5	TRBD2	TRBJ2-1	CASSVGLAGISYNEQFF	TGTGCCAGCAGCGTGGGACTAGCGGGAATCTCCTACAATGAGCAGTTCTTC
-	TRBV5-1	-	TRBJ2-7	CASSLEMTSSSYEQYF	TGCGCCAGCAGCTTGGAAATGACATCAAGCTCCTACGAGCAGTACTTC
-	TRBV5-5	TRBD2	TRBJ2-1	CASSLGASVAGPLRNEQFF	TGTGCCAGCAGCTTGGGGGCCTCTGTAGCGGGGCCACTGCGGAATGAGCAGTTCTTC
-	TRBV5-4	-	TRBJ2-3	CASSEAISGTQYF	TGTGCCAGCAGCGAAGCCATTAGCGGTACGCAGTATTTT
-	TRBV5-5	TRBD1	TRBJ1-1	CASSPLDRAATEAFF	TGTGCCAGCAGCCCGCTGGACAGGGCGGCGACTGAAGCTTTCTTT
-	TRBV2	-	TRBJ2-1	CASSELAGQYNEQFF	TGTGCCAGCAGTGAGCTCGCAGGACAGTACAATGAGCAGTTCTTC
-	TRBV2	TRBD2	TRBJ2-7	CARGTSGSTSHEQYF	TGTGCCAGGGGGACTAGCGGGAGTACTTCCCACGAGCAGTACTTC
-	TRBV19	-	TRBJ2-2	CASSGSANTGELFF	TGTGCCAGTAGTGGCAGCGCGAACACCGGGGAGCTGTTTTTT
-	TRBV5-1	-	TRBJ1-1	CASSSRRGGDTEAFF	TGCGCCAGCAGCTCCCGCAGGGGCGGTGACACTGAAGCTTTCTTT
-	TRBV6-4	-	TRBJ2-2	CASCRGRDKTGELFF	TGTGCCAGTTGCAGGGGCCGAGATAAAACCGGGGAGCTGTTTTTT
-	TRBV30	TRBD2	TRBJ2-3	CAWSPRLAGTDTQYF	TGTGCCTGGAGTCCCCGTCTAGCGGGCACAGATACGCAGTATTTT
-	TRBV19	TRBD2	TRBJ2-2	CASSILRGDTGELFF	TGTGCCAGTAGTATTTTGCGGGGGGACACCGGGGAGCTGTTTTTT
-	TRBV6-2/TRBV6-3	-	TRBJ2-5	CASSVGVPRRKETQYF	TGTGCCAGTAGTGTCGGAGTCCCCCGCAGAAAAGAGACCCAGTACTTC
-	TRBV6-5	-	TRBJ1-1	CASSYGREREAFF	TGTGCCAGCAGTTACGGGAGGGAGCGAGAAGCTTTCTTT
once	TRBV15	-	TRBJ2-1	CATSRARAYNEQFF	TGTGCCACCAGCAGAGCCAGGGCCTACAATGAGCAGTTCTTC
-	TRBV6-1	-	TRBJ1-2	CASSEGEGYGYTF	TGTGCCAGCAGTGAAGGAGAGGGCTATGGCTACACCTTC
-	TRBV3-1/TRBV3-2	TRBD2	TRBJ2-2	CASSQGSAGVTGELFF	TGTGCCAGCAGCCAAGGGTCAGCGGGAGTGACCGGGGAGCTGTTTTTT
-	TRBV6-6	TRBD1	TRBJ2-4	CASSTQTGAKNIQYF	TGTGCCAGCAGCACACAGACAGGGGCCAAAAACATTCAGTACTTC
-	TRBV30	-	TRBJ1-1	CAWSGQAQAFF	TGTGCCTGGAGCGGTCAGGCTCAAGCTTTCTTT
-	TRBV19	TRBD1	TRBJ2-7	CASMPGGVAEQYF	TGTGCCAGTATGCCAGGGGGCGTCGCCGAACAGTACTTC
few	TRBV20-1	TRBD2	TRBJ2-3	CSASRTSDVDTQYF	TGCAGTGCTAGTAGGACTAGCGACGTAGATACGCAGTATTTT
-	TRBV3-1/TRBV3-2	-	TRBJ2-2	CASSQAEGTLNTGELFF	TGTGCCAGCAGCCAAGCGGAGGGGACCCTGAACACCGGGGAGCTGTTTTTT
few	TRBV2	TRBD2	TRBJ2-1	CASRGPGTSGGAEYEQFF	TGTGCCAGCAGGGGTCCCGGGACTAGCGGGGGGGCCGAATATGAGCAGTTCTTC
-	TRBV14	-	TRBJ1-3	CASSQSAGPGGNTIYF	TGTGCCAGCAGCCAATCAGCAGGCCCTGGAGGAAACACCATATATTTT
few	TRBV28	-	TRBJ1-3	CASFTGGNTIYF	TGTGCCAGCTTTACGGGAGGAAACACCATATATTTT
-	TRBV7-9	-	TRBJ1-1	CASSLAGAAEAFF	TGTGCCAGCAGCTTAGCAGGAGCCGCAGAAGCTTTCTTT
-	TRBV7-9	-	TRBJ1-4	CASSLQGINEKLFF	TGTGCCAGCAGCTTACAGGGCATTAATGAAAAACTGTTTTTT
-	TRBV4-1	-	TRBJ1-1	CASSQDVSSEAFF	TGCGCCAGCAGCCAAGATGTTTCGAGTGAAGCTTTCTTT
-	TRBV6-5	-	TRBJ1-1	CASSKRTFRDTEAFF	TGTGCCAGCAGTAAACGGACATTTCGGGACACTGAAGCTTTCTTT
once	TRBV5-1	-	TRBJ2-5	CASSLRGGETQYF	TGCGCCAGCAGCCTTAGGGGTGGAGAGACCCAGTACTTC
once	TRBV7-6	-	TRBJ1-1	CASSPGWNTEAFF	TGTGCCAGCAGCCCCGGGTGGAACACTGAAGCTTTCTTT